This TCR beta chain was captured by sequencing in a study of shared clonotypes between healthy human individuals. Sequencing was performed with immunoSEQ multiplex PCR; in TCRdb, only in-frame clones are kept and a portion is missing. The sample carries 300,000 to 350,000 clones, around 70% recorded once. CDR3 length: 16 amino acids. The germline V gene has CDR1 KGHSH and CDR2 LQKENI. V lost 1 base and J 4 bases, leaving 14 bases between the germline ends. Sequences were obtained from memory CD4+ T cells sorted from blood. The sample's subset: CD45RA-negative fraction. This receptor was identified in a man under 40 in good health. The V gene is TRBV18, the J gene TRBJ1-3; a weak D match, TRBD1 (5 bases). CDR3 bases: TGTGCCAGCTCACCACGGACAACCGGTTTCGGAAACACCATATATTTT. This encodes CASSPRTTGFGNTIYF.